The rows below give T cell receptor beta chains drawn from one sample of a study of PD-1 blockade in mismatch repair-deficient tumors. Profiling relied on immunoSEQ multiplex PCR, and the TCRdb table lists in-frame clones only, not all of them. The sample contains some 100,000 clones, 70% to 85% of which appear only once. Material: peripheral blood, obtained approximately 35 weeks after starting pembrolizumab. Every receptor here comes from an adult with mismatch repair-deficient cancer. Both conserved end residues are part of each CDR3. A D gene is named only where the DNA matches it firmly. Only some rows state a clone size, as once, few, many or a class for expanded clones.

size,J,D,V,CDR3,DNA
once,TRBJ2-1,TRBD2,TRBV7-3,CASSSLRGGIHNEQFF,TGTGCCAGCAGCTCCCTCCGGGGGGGAATCCACAATGAGCAGTTCTTC
.,TRBJ1-5,.,TRBV7-6,CASSLYLNRNQPQHF,TGTGCCAGCAGCTTATACCTTAACAGGAATCAGCCCCAGCATTTT
.,TRBJ1-1,.,TRBV7-2,CASSLQVYTEAFF,TGTGCCAGCAGCTTACAGGTCTACACTGAAGCTTTCTTT
once,TRBJ1-1,.,TRBV6-1,CASSALVDTEAFF,TGTGCCAGCAGTGCTTTAGTCGACACTGAAGCTTTCTTT
.,TRBJ2-2,.,TRBV2,CASNGESANTGELFF,TGTGCCAGCAACGGGGAATCGGCGAACACCGGGGAGCTGTTTTTT
.,TRBJ1-5,.,TRBV27,CASRTDVNQPQHF,TGTGCCAGCAGAACAGACGTCAATCAGCCCCAGCATTTT
.,TRBJ2-2,.,TRBV5-4,CASSPRAGNGELFF,TGTGCCAGCTCCCCCAGGGCGGGGAACGGGGAGCTGTTTTTT
once,TRBJ2-5,.,TRBV5-1,CASSLDGQTMRGTQYF,TGCGCCAGCAGCTTGGACGGACAGACGATGAGGGGGACCCAGTACTTC
once,TRBJ1-2,.,TRBV7-2,CASSPTFSYGYTF,TGTGCCAGCAGCCCCACGTTTTCTTATGGCTACACCTTC
.,TRBJ1-1,.,TRBV10-3,CAIWEGLGGYGTEAFF,TGTGCCATCTGGGAGGGACTGGGTGGGTATGGCACTGAAGCTTTCTTT
.,TRBJ1-5,.,TRBV6-5,CASGGPQHF,TGTGCCAGCGGGGGGCCCCAGCATTTT
.,TRBJ2-1,.,TRBV7-8,CASSLGLPEQFF,TGTGCCAGCAGCTTAGGACTACCTGAGCAGTTCTTC
.,TRBJ2-7,.,TRBV7-2,CASSLDGREGKDEQYF,TGTGCCAGCAGCTTAGATGGTCGGGAAGGGAAGGACGAGCAGTACTTC
.,TRBJ2-5,TRBD2,TRBV11-2,CASSFGTSGSWETQYF,TGTGCCAGCAGCTTTGGCACTAGCGGGAGTTGGGAGACCCAGTACTTC
.,TRBJ2-3,.,TRBV5-1,CASSLEPFDVMDSDTQYF,TGCGCCAGCAGCTTGGAACCCTTCGATGTCATGGATTCAGATACGCAGTATTTT
.,TRBJ1-2,.,TRBV28,CASSRSDTSTGGYTF,TGTGCCAGCAGTAGATCGGACACCTCCACAGGTGGCTACACCTTC
.,TRBJ1-4,.,TRBV20-1,CSAWGEKLFF,TGCAGTGCATGGGGAGAAAAACTGTTTTTT
.,TRBJ1-2,TRBD1,TRBV9,CASSVGTGINYGYTF,TGTGCCAGCAGCGTAGGGACAGGGATTAACTATGGCTACACCTTC
.,TRBJ1-2,.,TRBV18,CASSPSDPNYGYTF,TGTGCCAGCTCCCCCTCAGACCCTAACTATGGCTACACCTTC
.,TRBJ2-2,.,TRBV6-5,CASSDTNTGELFF,TGTGCCAGCAGCGACACTAACACCGGGGAGCTGTTTTTT
.,TRBJ1-5,.,TRBV19,CASEPRGPSNQPQHF,TGTGCCAGTGAGCCAAGGGGTCCCAGCAATCAGCCCCAGCATTTT
.,TRBJ2-3,.,TRBV5-4,CASSLASGALDTQYF,TGTGCCAGCAGCTTGGCCTCAGGTGCTCTGGATACGCAGTATTTT
.,TRBJ1-2,.,TRBV5-4,CASSLYGEGGYTF,TGTGCCAGCAGCTTGTACGGGGAAGGGGGCTACACCTTC
.,TRBJ2-6,.,TRBV4-1,CASSQGFAGRRANVLTF,TGCGCCAGCAGCCAAGGATTCGCAGGTCGACGGGCCAACGTCCTGACTTTC
medium-sized,TRBJ1-5,TRBD1,TRBV5-1,CASSLQGANQPQHF,TGCGCCAGCAGCTTACAGGGGGCCAATCAGCCCCAGCATTTT
.,TRBJ2-1,TRBD2,TRBV4-3,CASSLLRPSGRLWGSYNEQFF,TGCGCCAGCAGCTTACTTAGACCTAGCGGGAGACTATGGGGCTCCTACAATGAGCAGTTCTTC
.,TRBJ2-1,TRBD2,TRBV11-3,CASPDAEREGLLRNEQFF,TGTGCCAGCCCTGATGCTGAGCGGGAGGGCCTGTTGAGGAATGAGCAGTTCTTC
.,TRBJ1-2,.,TRBV19,CASSRTEANYGYTF,TGTGCCAGTAGTAGGACAGAAGCTAACTATGGCTACACCTTC
.,TRBJ2-7,TRBD2,TRBV7-6,CASSVAGLSYEQYF,TGTGCCAGCAGCGTAGCGGGGCTCTCCTACGAGCAGTACTTC
.,TRBJ2-7,.,TRBV11-3,CASSPISGAVYEQYF,TGTGCCAGCAGCCCCATCTCGGGGGCGGTTTACGAGCAGTACTTC
.,TRBJ2-7,.,TRBV28,CASSLVTYEQYF,TGTGCCAGCAGTCTAGTCACTTACGAGCAGTACTTC
few,TRBJ2-1,TRBD2,TRBV11-3,CASSKPTSGRSNEQFF,TGTGCCAGCAGCAAGCCGACTAGCGGGAGGTCGAATGAGCAGTTCTTC
.,TRBJ2-1,TRBD2,TRBV19,CASSSTGTSDVEQFF,TGTGCCAGTAGTTCGACCGGGACTAGCGACGTTGAGCAGTTCTTC
.,TRBJ2-1,.,TRBV7-2,CASSQSIGTYNEQFF,TGTGCCAGCAGTCAAAGTATCGGGACCTACAATGAGCAGTTCTTC
.,TRBJ1-1,.,TRBV5-4,CASSRDKNTEAFF,TGTGCCAGCAGCCGTGACAAGAACACTGAAGCTTTCTTT
.,TRBJ2-7,TRBD2,TRBV2,CASRGGTSGRSYEQYF,TGTGCCAGCAGGGGGGGGACTAGCGGGAGATCCTACGAGCAGTACTTC
.,TRBJ1-1,.,TRBV29-1,CSVKHTKNTEAFF,TGCAGCGTTAAACACACGAAGAACACTGAAGCTTTCTTT
.,TRBJ2-1,.,TRBV7-9,CASSLNQAGLNEQFF,TGTGCCAGCAGCTTAAACCAGGCTGGGCTCAATGAGCAGTTCTTC
.,TRBJ2-3,.,TRBV4-2,CASSQDTDGKHEGRDTQYF,TGTGCCAGCAGCCAAGATACCGACGGGAAACACGAAGGGAGAGATACGCAGTATTTT
.,TRBJ2-2,.,TRBV21-1,CASSRTPGELFF,TGTGCCAGCAGCCGGACACCCGGGGAGCTGTTTTTT
.,TRBJ1-1,.,TRBV10-1,CASRPDRNTEAFF,TGCGCCAGCAGGCCCGACAGGAACACTGAAGCTTTCTTT
.,TRBJ2-5,TRBD1,TRBV7-8,CASRRQGETQYF,TGTGCCAGCAGACGACAGGGTGAGACCCAGTACTTC
once,TRBJ2-4,TRBD2,TRBV18,CASSLRTSGRARTKNIQYF,TGTGCCAGCTCACTACGGACTAGCGGGAGGGCCAGGACCAAAAACATTCAGTACTTC
.,TRBJ2-1,.,TRBV4-2,CASSQDVPRTTQFF,TGTGCCAGCAGCCAAGACGTACCCCGGACAACCCAGTTCTTC
.,TRBJ2-1,.,TRBV11-1,CASSFVRDALYNEQFF,TGTGCCAGCAGCTTCGTTAGGGACGCACTTTACAATGAGCAGTTCTTC
.,TRBJ1-1,.,TRBV7-8,CASSLVSGGPTEAFF,TGTGCCAGCAGCTTGGTCTCTGGGGGTCCCACTGAAGCTTTCTTT
.,TRBJ2-1,TRBD2,TRBV13,CASSLEVRTSGRAGEQFF,TGTGCCAGCAGCTTAGAAGTCCGGACTAGCGGGAGGGCCGGGGAGCAGTTCTTC
once,TRBJ2-2,TRBD2,TRBV5-1,CASSGAGGVANTGELFF,TGCGCCAGCAGCGGAGCTGGGGGGGTCGCGAACACCGGGGAGCTGTTTTTT
.,TRBJ2-3,TRBD2,TRBV29-1,CSGSTSGRTDTQYF,TGCAGCGGGTCGACTAGCGGGAGGACAGATACGCAGTATTTT